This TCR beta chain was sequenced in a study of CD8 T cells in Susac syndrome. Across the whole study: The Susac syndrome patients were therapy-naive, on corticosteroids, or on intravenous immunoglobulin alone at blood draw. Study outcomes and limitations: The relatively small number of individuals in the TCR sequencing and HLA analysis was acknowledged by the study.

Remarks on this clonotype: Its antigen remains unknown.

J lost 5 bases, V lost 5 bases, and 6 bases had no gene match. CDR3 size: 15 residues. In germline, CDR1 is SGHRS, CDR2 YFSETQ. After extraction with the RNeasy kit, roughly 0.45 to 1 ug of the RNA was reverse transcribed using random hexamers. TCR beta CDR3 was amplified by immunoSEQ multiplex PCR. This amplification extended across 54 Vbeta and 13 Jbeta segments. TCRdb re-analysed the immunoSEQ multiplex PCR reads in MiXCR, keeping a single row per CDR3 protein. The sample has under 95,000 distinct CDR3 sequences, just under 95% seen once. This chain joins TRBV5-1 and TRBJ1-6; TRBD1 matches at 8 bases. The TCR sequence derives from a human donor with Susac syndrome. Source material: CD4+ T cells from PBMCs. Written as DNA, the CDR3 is TGCGCCAGCAGGAAACAGGGGGGGGATAATTCACCCCTCCACTTT. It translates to CASRKQGGDNSPLHF.